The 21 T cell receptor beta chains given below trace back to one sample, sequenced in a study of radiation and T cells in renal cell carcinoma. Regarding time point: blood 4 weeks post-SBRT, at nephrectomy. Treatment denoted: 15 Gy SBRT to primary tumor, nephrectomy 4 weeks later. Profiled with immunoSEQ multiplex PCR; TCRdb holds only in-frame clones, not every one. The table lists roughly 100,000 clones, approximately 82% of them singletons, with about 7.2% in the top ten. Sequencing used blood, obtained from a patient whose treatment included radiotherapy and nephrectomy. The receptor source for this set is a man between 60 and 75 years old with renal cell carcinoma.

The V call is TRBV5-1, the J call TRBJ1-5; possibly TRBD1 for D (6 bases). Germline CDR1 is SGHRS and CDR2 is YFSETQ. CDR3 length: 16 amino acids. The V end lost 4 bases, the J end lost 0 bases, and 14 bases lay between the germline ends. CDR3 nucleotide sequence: TGCGCCAGCAGCGTCTACAGGGAAAATAGCAATCAGCCCCAGCATTTT. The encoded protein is CASSVYRENSNQPQHF.

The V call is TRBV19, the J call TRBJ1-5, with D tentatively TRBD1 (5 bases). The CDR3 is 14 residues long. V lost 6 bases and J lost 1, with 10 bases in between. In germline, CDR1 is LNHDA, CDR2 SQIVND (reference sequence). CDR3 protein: CASRRGLSNQPQHF. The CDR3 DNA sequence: TGTGCCAGTAGGCGGGGGTTAAGCAATCAGCCCCAGCATTTT. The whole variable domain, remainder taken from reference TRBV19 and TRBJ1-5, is DGGITQSPKYLFRKEGQNVTLSCEQNLNHDAMYWYRQDPGQGLRLIYYSQIVNDFQKGDIAEGYSVSREKKESFPLTVTSAQKNPTAFYLCASRRGLSNQPQHFGDGTRLSIL.

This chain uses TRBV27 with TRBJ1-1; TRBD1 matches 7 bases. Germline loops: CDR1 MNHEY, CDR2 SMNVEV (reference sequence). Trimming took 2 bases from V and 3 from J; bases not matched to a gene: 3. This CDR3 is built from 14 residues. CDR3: CASSLRGPDTEAFF. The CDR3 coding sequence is TGTGCCAGCAGTTTAAGGGGGCCCGACACTGAAGCTTTCTTT.

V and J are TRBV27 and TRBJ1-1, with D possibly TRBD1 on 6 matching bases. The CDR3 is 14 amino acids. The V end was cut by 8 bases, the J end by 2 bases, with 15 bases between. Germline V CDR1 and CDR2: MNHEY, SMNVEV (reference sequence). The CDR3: CASALTGLNTEAFF. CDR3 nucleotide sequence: TGTGCCAGCGCTCTAACAGGGCTCAACACTGAAGCTTTCTTT.

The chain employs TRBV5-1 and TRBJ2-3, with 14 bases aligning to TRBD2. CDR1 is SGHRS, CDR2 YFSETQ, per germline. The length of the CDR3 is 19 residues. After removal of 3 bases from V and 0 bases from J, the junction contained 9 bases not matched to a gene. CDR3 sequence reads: CASSSGLAGGHKSTDTQYF. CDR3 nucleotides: TGCGCCAGCAGCTCCGGACTAGCGGGAGGTCATAAAAGCACAGATACGCAGTATTTT.

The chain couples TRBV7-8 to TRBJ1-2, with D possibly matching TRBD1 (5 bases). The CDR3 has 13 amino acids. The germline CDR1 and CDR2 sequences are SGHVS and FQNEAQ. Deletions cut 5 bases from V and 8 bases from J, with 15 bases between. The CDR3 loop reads CASSVAGTEGYTF. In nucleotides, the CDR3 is TGTGCCAGCAGCGTGGCCGGGACCGAAGGCTACACCTTC.

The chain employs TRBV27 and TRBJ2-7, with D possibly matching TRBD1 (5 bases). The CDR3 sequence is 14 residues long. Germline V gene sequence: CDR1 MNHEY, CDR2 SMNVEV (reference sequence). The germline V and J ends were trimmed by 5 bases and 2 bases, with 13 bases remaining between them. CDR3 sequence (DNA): TGTGCCAGCAGTCCCACGGACAACCCCTACGAGCAGTACTTC. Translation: CASSPTDNPYEQYF.

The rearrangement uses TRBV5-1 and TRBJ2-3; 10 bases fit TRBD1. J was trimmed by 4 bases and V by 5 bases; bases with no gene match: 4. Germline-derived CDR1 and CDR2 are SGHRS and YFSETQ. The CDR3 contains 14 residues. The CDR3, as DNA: TGCGCCAGCAGTTACGGACAGGGGGCAGATACGCAGTATTTT. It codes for CASSYGQGADTQYF.

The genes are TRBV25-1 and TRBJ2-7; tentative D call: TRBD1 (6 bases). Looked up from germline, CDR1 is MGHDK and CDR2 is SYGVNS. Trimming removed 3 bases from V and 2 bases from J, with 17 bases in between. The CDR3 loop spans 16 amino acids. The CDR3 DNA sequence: TGTGCCAGCAGTGACCCGGGCAGGGGAGTGGCCTACGAGCAGTACTTC. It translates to CASSDPGRGVAYEQYF.

The CDR3 sequence is CASSGQIYEQYF. As DNA, the CDR3 is TGTGCCAGCAGTGGGCAGATCTACGAGCAGTACTTC. The chain couples TRBV25-1 to TRBJ2-7; D unresolved. Trimming pared 4 bases from V and 3 bases from J, leaving 7 bases between. The CDR3 loop spans 12 amino acids. Germline V gene lookup returns CDR1 MGHDK and CDR2 SYGVNS.

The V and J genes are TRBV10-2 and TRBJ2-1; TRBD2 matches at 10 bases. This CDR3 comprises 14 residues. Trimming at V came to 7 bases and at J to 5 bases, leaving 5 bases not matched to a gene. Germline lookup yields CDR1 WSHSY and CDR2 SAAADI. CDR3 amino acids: CASKGLALNNEQFF. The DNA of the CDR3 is TGCGCCAGCAAGGGACTAGCGCTTAACAATGAGCAGTTCTTC.

The CDR3 DNA is TGTGCCAGCTCACCAGTCCGGAACGAGCAGTACTTC. Protein sequence: CASSPVRNEQYF. This chain connects TRBV18 to TRBJ2-7; D gene unclear. CDR1 KGHSH and CDR2 LQKENI come from the germline V gene. The V and J ends lost 2 bases and 5 bases respectively, with 7 bases between them. The CDR3 has 12 amino acids.

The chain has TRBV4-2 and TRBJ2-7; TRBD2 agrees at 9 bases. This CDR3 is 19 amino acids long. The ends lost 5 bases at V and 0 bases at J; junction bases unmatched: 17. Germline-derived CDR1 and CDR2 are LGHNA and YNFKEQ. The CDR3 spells CASSATPFRLAARSYEQYF. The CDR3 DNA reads TGTGCCAGCAGCGCGACCCCCTTCAGACTAGCGGCCCGCTCCTACGAGCAGTACTTC.

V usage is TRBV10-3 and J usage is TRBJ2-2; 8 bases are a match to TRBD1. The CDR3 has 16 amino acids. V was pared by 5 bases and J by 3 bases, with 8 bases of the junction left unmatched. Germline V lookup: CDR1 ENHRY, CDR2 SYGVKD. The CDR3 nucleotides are TGTGCCATCAGTCCGACAGGGGAAATTGACACCGGGGAGCTGTTTTTT. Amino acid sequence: CAISPTGEIDTGELFF.

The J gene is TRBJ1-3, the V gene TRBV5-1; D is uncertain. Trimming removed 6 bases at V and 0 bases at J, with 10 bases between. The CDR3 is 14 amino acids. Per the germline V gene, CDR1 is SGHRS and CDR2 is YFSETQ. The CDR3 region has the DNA TGCGCCAGCACCTCCCTGGTCTCTGGAAACACCATATATTTT. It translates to CASTSLVSGNTIYF. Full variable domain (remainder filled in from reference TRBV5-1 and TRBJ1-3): KAGVTQTPRYLIKTRGQQVTLSCSPISGHRSVSWYQQTPGQGLQFLFEYFSETQRNKGNFPGRFSGRQFSNSRSEMNVSTLELGDSALYLCASTSLVSGNTIYFGEGSWLTVV.

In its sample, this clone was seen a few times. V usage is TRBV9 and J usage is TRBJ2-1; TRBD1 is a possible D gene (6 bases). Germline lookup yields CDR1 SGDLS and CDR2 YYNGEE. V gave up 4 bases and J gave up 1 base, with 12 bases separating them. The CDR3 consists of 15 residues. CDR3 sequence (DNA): TGTGCCAGCAGCCCCAGACAGGAGTCCTACAATGAGCAGTTCTTC. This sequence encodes CASSPRQESYNEQFF. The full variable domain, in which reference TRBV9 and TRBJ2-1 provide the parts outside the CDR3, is DSGVTQTPKHLITATGQRVTLRCSPRSGDLSVYWYQQSLDQGLQFLIQYYNGEERAKGNILERFSAQQFPDLHSELNLSSLELGDSALYFCASSPRQESYNEQFFGPGTRLTVL.

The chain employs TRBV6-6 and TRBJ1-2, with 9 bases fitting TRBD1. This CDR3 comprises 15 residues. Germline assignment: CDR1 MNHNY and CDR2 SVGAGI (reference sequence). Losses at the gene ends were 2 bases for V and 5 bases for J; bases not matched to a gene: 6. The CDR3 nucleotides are TGTGCCAGCAGTTACCCGGACAGGGGACAGTATGGCTACACCTTC. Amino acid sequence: CASSYPDRGQYGYTF.

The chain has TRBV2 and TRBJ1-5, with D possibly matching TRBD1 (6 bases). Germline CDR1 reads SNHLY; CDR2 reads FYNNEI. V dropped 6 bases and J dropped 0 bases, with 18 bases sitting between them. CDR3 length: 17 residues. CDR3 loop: CASRPDGGRGSNQPQHF. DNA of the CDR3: TGTGCCAGCAGACCGGATGGGGGCCGGGGTAGCAATCAGCCCCAGCATTTT.

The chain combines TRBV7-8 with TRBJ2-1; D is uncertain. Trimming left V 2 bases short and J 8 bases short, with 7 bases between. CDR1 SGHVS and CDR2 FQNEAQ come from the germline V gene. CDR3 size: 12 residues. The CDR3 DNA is TGTGCCAGCAGCTTATCGGGCGATGAGCAGTTCTTC. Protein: CASSLSGDEQFF.

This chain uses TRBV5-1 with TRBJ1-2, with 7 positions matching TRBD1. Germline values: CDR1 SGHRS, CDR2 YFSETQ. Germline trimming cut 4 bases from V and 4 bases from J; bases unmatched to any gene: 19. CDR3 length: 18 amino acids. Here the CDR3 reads CASSVTWDSGGKAYGYTF. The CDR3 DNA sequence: TGCGCCAGCAGCGTCACCTGGGACAGTGGGGGGAAGGCCTATGGCTACACCTTC.

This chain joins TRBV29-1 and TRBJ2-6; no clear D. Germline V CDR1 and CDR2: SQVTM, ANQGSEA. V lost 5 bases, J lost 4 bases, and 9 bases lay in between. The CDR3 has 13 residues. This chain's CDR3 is CSVRVAGANVLTF. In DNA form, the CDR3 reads TGCAGCGTTCGAGTGGCGGGGGCCAACGTCCTGACTTTC. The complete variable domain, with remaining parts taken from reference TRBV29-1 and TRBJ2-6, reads SAVISQKPSRDICQRGTSLTIQCQVDSQVTMMFWYRQQPGQSLTLIATANQGSEATYESGFVIDKFPISRPNLTFSTLTVSNMSPEDSSIYLCSVRVAGANVLTFGAGSRLTVL.